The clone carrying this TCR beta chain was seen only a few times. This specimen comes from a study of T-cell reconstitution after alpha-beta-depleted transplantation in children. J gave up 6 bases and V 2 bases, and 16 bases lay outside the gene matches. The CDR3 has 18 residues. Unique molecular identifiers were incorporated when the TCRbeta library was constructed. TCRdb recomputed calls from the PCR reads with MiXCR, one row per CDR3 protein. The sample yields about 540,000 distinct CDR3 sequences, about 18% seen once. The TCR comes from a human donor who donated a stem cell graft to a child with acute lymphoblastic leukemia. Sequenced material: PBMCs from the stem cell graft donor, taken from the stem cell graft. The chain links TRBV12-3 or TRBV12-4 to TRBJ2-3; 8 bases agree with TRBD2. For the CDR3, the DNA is TGTGCCAGCAGTTTAAGGCTCCGTGGGAGCGGGAGCTCCGATACGCAGTATTTT. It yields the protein CASSLRLRGSGSSDTQYF.